A selection of T cell receptor beta chains follows, all from one sample in a study of blood T cell repertoires in COVID-19. Method: immunoSEQ multiplex PCR; TCRdb's copy keeps in-frame clones and lacks some. The repertoire has roughly 190,000 clones, around 83% of them found once; the top ten carry 7% to 8%. The material sequenced was peripheral blood. These receptors all come from a woman over 75 in a cohort sampled during active or convalescent COVID-19. Each CDR3 is given with its conserved first and last residue. A D gene is named only where the DNA matches it firmly. The listing skips clone size in some rows; elsewhere it reads once, few, many or a size class.

V gene: TRBV11-3
clone size: .
J gene: TRBJ2-6
D gene: TRBD2
CDR3 DNA: TGTGCCAGCAGCTTACTTGTGGGAGGGGCTGGGGCCAACGTCCTGACTTTC
CDR3 protein: CASSLLVGGAGANVLTF

V gene: TRBV12-5
clone size: .
J gene: TRBJ1-5
D gene: TRBD1
CDR3 DNA: TGTGCTAGCTCCCCGGGACAGATCAATCAGCCCCAGCATTTT
CDR3 protein: CASSPGQINQPQHF

V gene: TRBV15
clone size: once
J gene: TRBJ2-5
D gene: .
CDR3 DNA: TGTGCCACCAGCAGGCACAGGGAAGAGACCCAGTACTTC
CDR3 protein: CATSRHREETQYF

V gene: TRBV3-1/TRBV3-2
clone size: .
J gene: TRBJ1-3
D gene: .
CDR3 DNA: TGTGCCAGCAGCCAAGATCCCCCAGGAATCGGCTCCGGAAACACCATATATTTT
CDR3 protein: CASSQDPPGIGSGNTIYF

V gene: TRBV18
clone size: .
J gene: TRBJ2-5
D gene: .
CDR3 DNA: TGTGCCAGCTCACCCAACAGAGAGACCCAGTACTTC
CDR3 protein: CASSPNRETQYF

V gene: TRBV7-9
clone size: .
J gene: TRBJ1-2
D gene: TRBD1
CDR3 DNA: TGTGCCAGCAGCAGAAGGGACAGGACTAACTATGGCTACACCTTC
CDR3 protein: CASSRRDRTNYGYTF

V gene: TRBV15
clone size: .
J gene: TRBJ2-5
D gene: TRBD1
CDR3 DNA: TGTGCCACCAGCATTCCGGGACAGGGTGAAGAGACCCAGTACTTC
CDR3 protein: CATSIPGQGEETQYF

V gene: TRBV19
clone size: .
J gene: TRBJ1-5
D gene: TRBD1
CDR3 DNA: TGTGCCAGTAGTACCGACAGGGGGTTCAATCAGCCCCAGCATTTT
CDR3 protein: CASSTDRGFNQPQHF

V gene: TRBV28
clone size: .
J gene: TRBJ2-5
D gene: .
CDR3 DNA: TGTGCCAGCAGTTCGGCTAGCGAGAGCCAAGAGACCCAGTACTTC
CDR3 protein: CASSSASESQETQYF

V gene: TRBV11-3
clone size: few
J gene: TRBJ2-7
D gene: TRBD1
CDR3 DNA: TGTGCCAGCACCCCACAGGGGTCCTACGAGCAGTACTTC
CDR3 protein: CASTPQGSYEQYF

V gene: TRBV29-1
clone size: once
J gene: TRBJ1-1
D gene: .
CDR3 DNA: TGCAGCGTTGCAACAGGGATGAGGAACACTGAAGCTTTCTTT
CDR3 protein: CSVATGMRNTEAFF

V gene: TRBV28
clone size: .
J gene: TRBJ1-1
D gene: .
CDR3 DNA: TGTGCCAGCGGGACAAGGGACGAAGCTTTCTTT
CDR3 protein: CASGTRDEAFF

V gene: TRBV10-3
clone size: .
J gene: TRBJ1-2
D gene: TRBD1
CDR3 DNA: TGTGCCATCAGTGGGGGACAGGGGCCGGATGGCTACACCTTC
CDR3 protein: CAISGGQGPDGYTF

V gene: TRBV29-1
clone size: .
J gene: TRBJ1-2
D gene: TRBD1
CDR3 DNA: TGCAGCGTTCAAGGACAGGGTCAAAACTATGGCTACACCTTC
CDR3 protein: CSVQGQGQNYGYTF